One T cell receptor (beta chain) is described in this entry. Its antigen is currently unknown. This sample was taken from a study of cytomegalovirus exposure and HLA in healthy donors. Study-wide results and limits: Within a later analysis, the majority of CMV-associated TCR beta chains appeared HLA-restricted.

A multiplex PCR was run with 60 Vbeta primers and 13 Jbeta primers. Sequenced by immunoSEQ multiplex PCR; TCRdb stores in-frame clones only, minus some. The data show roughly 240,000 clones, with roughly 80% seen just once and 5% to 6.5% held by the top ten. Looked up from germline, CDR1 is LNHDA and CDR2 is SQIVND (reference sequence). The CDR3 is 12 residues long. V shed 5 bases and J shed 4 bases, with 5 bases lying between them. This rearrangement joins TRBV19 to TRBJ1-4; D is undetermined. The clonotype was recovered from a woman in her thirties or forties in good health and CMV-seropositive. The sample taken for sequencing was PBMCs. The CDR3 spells CASSRGNEKLFF. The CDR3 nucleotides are TGTGCCAGTAGTCGGGGTAATGAAAAACTGTTTTTT.